The clone carrying this T cell receptor beta chain showed up just once. Its matching antigen is unknown. The V end was cut by 2 bases, the J end by 3 bases, with 7 bases between. The CDR3 runs 14 residues. CDR1 and CDR2 (germline): MGHRA, YSYEKL. The data stem from a study of cytomegalovirus exposure and HLA in healthy donors. A multiplex PCR was run with 60 Vbeta primers and 13 Jbeta primers. TCRdb's table, derived via immunoSEQ multiplex PCR, lists solely in-frame clones and lacks some. The sample comprises 150,000 to 200,000 clones, roughly 79% of which are singletons, and about 2% rests with the top ten. Overall study findings and caveats: About 87% or about 30% of the time was how often most TCR beta V segments were productive, according to an earlier analysis. A list of around 160 TCR beta chains associated with cytomegalovirus was given. An apparent linkage of common viral pathogens to several of the most significant clusters emerged in a later analysis. Upon later analysis, TCR association rates were observed to vary by HLA locus, being highest for DRB1 and lowest for HLA-C.

This TCR was sampled from a woman aged 25 to 39 in good health and CMV-seropositive. The chain is built from TRBV4-1 and TRBJ1-4, with D unclear. The sequenced sample consisted of PBMCs. CDR3 DNA sequence: TGCGCCAGCAGCCAACGTACACCTAATGAAAAACTGTTTTTT. This codes for CASSQRTPNEKLFF.